The 32 T cell receptor beta chains in this list originate from one sample, sequenced in a study of blood T cell repertoires in COVID-19. Sequencing was performed with immunoSEQ multiplex PCR; in TCRdb, only in-frame clones are kept and a portion is missing. The sample has 400,000 to 500,000 clones, around 89% seen once; the top ten hold around 1.9%. What was sequenced was PBMCs or T cells enriched from blood (not recorded which). The source of these receptors is a woman aged 35 to 49 who had recovered from COVID-19.

The chain carries TRBV15 and TRBJ1-5, with unresolved D. Germline CDR1 and CDR2: LNHNV and YYDKDF (reference sequence). CDR3 length: 14 residues. V lost 0 bases, J lost 8 bases, and 11 bases lay in between. CDR3 coding DNA: TGTGCCACCAGCAGAGACGGAGGGAGTGAGCCCCAGCATTTT. It specifies CATSRDGGSEPQHF.

The chain couples TRBV3-1 (or the pseudogene TRBV3-2) to TRBJ2-7; 8 bases fit TRBD1. Germline lookup yields CDR1 LGHDT and CDR2 YNNKEL (reference sequence). The V gene end was trimmed by 3 bases and the J gene end by 5 bases; junction bases not matched to a gene: 3. The CDR3 extends over 13 amino acids. As DNA, the CDR3 is TGTGCCAGCAGCCATAGGACAGGGAACGAGCAGTACTTC. It yields the protein CASSHRTGNEQYF.

The chain joins TRBV19 to TRBJ2-4; D call uncertain. Germline CDR1 is LNHDA and CDR2 is SQIVND (reference sequence). The ends were cut back, 5 bases at V and 8 bases at J, with 10 bases in the middle. The CDR3 sequence is 12 residues long. CDR3 nucleotide sequence: TGTGCCAGTAGTTTCGGTGCGGACATTCAGTACTTC. Amino acid sequence: CASSFGADIQYF.

The CDR3 is CASSLGETFNEQFF. The CDR3 nucleotides are TGTGCCAGCAGCTTAGGGGAGACTTTCAATGAGCAGTTCTTC. The gene calls are TRBV7-8 and TRBJ2-1; tentatively, D is TRBD2 (5 bases). The CDR3 is 14 residues long. The germline CDR1 and CDR2 sequences are SGHVS and FQNEAQ. The V end was cut by 1 base, the J end by 6 bases, with 10 bases between.

The rearrangement joins TRBV11-2 to TRBJ2-1; maybe TRBD2 (6 bases). The length of the CDR3 is 11 residues. The V gene's germline CDR1 is SGHAT and CDR2 FQNNGV. V was shortened by 5 bases and J by 9 bases, with 8 bases between the two germline ends. The chain's CDR3 is CASSETSEQFF. CDR3 nucleotides: TGTGCCAGCAGCGAGACTAGTGAGCAGTTCTTC.

The genes are TRBV4-3 and TRBJ1-6, with 10 bases aligning to TRBD1. CDR3 size: 16 residues. J lost 2 bases, V lost 4 bases, and 2 bases had no gene match. From germline, CDR1 is LGHNA and CDR2 YSLEER. CDR3 residues: CASSRDRGTYNSPLHF. CDR3 coding DNA: TGCGCCAGCAGCCGGGACAGGGGCACCTATAATTCACCCCTCCACTTT.

The V gene is TRBV25-1, the J gene TRBJ1-4, with D possibly TRBD1 on 6 matching bases. Trimming removed 0 bases at V and 3 bases at J, with 14 bases between. This CDR3 spans 17 amino acids. Germline V gene sequence: CDR1 MGHDK, CDR2 SYGVNS. The DNA for the CDR3 is TGTGCCAGCAGTGAATATCCCCTACAGGGATCTAATGAAAAACTGTTTTTT. Its translation: CASSEYPLQGSNEKLFF.

This clone was detected a few times. J is TRBJ2-1 and V is TRBV29-1; D is ambiguous. V lost 5 bases, J lost 1 base, and 18 bases lay in between. Germline V gives CDR1 SQVTM, CDR2 ANQGSEA. This CDR3 comprises 16 residues. The CDR3 protein is CSVLRFFSGSYNEQFF. The CDR3 nucleotides read TGCAGCGTTCTAAGATTTTTCTCGGGTTCCTACAATGAGCAGTTCTTC.

This clone was observed once. The chain links TRBV12-3 or TRBV12-4 to TRBJ1-5, with no clear D. This CDR3 contains 13 residues. The germline V and J ends were trimmed by 2 bases and 11 bases, with 13 bases remaining between them. DNA for the CDR3: TGTGCCAGCAGTTTATTTTTACTGGAGACCCAGCATTTT. Amino acid sequence: CASSLFLLETQHF.

J is TRBJ1-2 and V is TRBV20-1; 10 bases fit TRBD1. The CDR3 is 14 amino acids. Per the germline V gene, CDR1 is DFQATT and CDR2 is SNEGSKA (reference sequence). V lost 3 bases, J lost 5 bases, and 6 bases stayed unmatched. CDR3 nucleotides: TGCAGTGCTAGTCACCTGGACAGGGGGTATGGCTACACCTTC. Translated: CSASHLDRGYGYTF.

The chain recombines TRBV5-4 with TRBJ2-1, with no clear D. The germline CDR1 and CDR2 sequences are SGHNT and YYREEE (reference sequence). The length of the CDR3 is 15 residues. Trimming removed 0 bases from V and 0 bases from J, with 7 bases in between. In DNA, the CDR3 is TGTGCCAGCAGCTTGGCGGCTAGCTCCTACAATGAGCAGTTCTTC. Residues: CASSLAASSYNEQFF.

CDR3 region: CASSVRGGEQYF. In DNA form, the CDR3 reads TGTGCCAGCAGCGTAAGAGGGGGCGAGCAGTACTTC. This chain links TRBV9 with TRBJ2-7; TRBD1 might be the D (6 bases). CDR1 SGDLS and CDR2 YYNGEE come from the germline V gene. Trimming pared 1 base from V and 6 bases from J, leaving 8 bases between. This CDR3 spans 12 amino acids.

This clone was counted only a few times. V is TRBV6-6 and J is TRBJ2-2; 10 bases agree with TRBD2. CDR3 length equals 17 residues. Per the germline V gene, CDR1 is MNHNY and CDR2 is SVGAGI (reference sequence). The V and J ends lost 5 bases and 1 base, in that order; junction bases with no gene match: 7. CDR3 DNA sequence: TGTGCCAGCAGTCCTAGCGGGAGTGCTTTGAACACCGGGGAGCTGTTTTTT. It yields the protein CASSPSGSALNTGELFF.

The chain links TRBV5-1 to TRBJ2-7; possible D gene TRBD1, 6 bases. CDR1 and CDR2 from the germline V gene are SGHRS and YFSETQ. The CDR3 runs 14 residues. V was trimmed by 3 bases and J by 2 bases, leaving 12 bases between them. CDR3 amino acids: CASSSGQLAYEQYF. DNA for the CDR3: TGCGCCAGCAGCTCCGGACAGTTAGCCTACGAGCAGTACTTC.

The count of this clone is one. V usage is TRBV5-1 and J usage is TRBJ2-4, with D maybe TRBD1 (5 bases). Germline V gene lookup returns CDR1 SGHRS and CDR2 YFSETQ. The CDR3 runs to 14 residues. Trimming stripped 4 bases from V and 7 bases from J, with 15 bases between. In DNA form, the CDR3 reads TGCGCCAGCAGCGTTATGTGGGGCGCGAACATTCAGTACTTC. Translated, it gives CASSVMWGANIQYF.

This clone has at least ten counts. As DNA, the CDR3 is TGTGCCAGCAGCTTAGAAGTGTCAGGACTCTATGGCTACACCTTC. It yields the protein CASSLEVSGLYGYTF. V usage is TRBV11-2 and J usage is TRBJ1-2; no reliable D call. Looked up from germline, CDR1 is SGHAT and CDR2 is FQNNGV. The CDR3 length is 15 residues. The V and J ends lost 0 bases and 4 bases respectively, with 12 bases between them.

CDR3 in DNA: TGTGCCAGCAGTGAGCGGGACAGGCCGAGCGGCTACACCTTC. This translates into CASSERDRPSGYTF. The chain joins TRBV6-1 to TRBJ1-2; 8 bases agree with TRBD1. V lost 3 bases, J lost 8 bases, and 8 bases stayed unmatched. CDR1 MNHNS and CDR2 SASEGT come from the germline V gene. The CDR3 sequence is 14 residues long.

The chain combines TRBV7-8 with TRBJ2-1, with 8 nucleotides matching TRBD2. CDR3 size: 16 residues. Germline-derived CDR1 and CDR2 are SGHVS and FQNEAQ. With 0 bases clipped from V and 6 bases from J, the junction kept 7 bases outside the gene matches. CDR3 residues: CASSLAGGGNINEQFF. CDR3 DNA: TGTGCCAGCAGCTTAGCCGGGGGGGGGAACATCAATGAGCAGTTCTTC.

The V call is TRBV2, the J call TRBJ2-7, with TRBD2 identical over 9 bases. The CDR3 is 12 amino acids. The J segment lost 4 bases and the V segment lost 11 bases, leaving 6 bases of the junction unmatched. Germline CDR1 is SNHLY and CDR2 is FYNNEI. Here the CDR3 reads CAGGTSWYEQYF. The CDR3, as DNA: TGTGCCGGGGGGACTAGCTGGTACGAGCAGTACTTC.

This chain connects TRBV5-1 to TRBJ1-4, with D possibly TRBD1 on 5 matching bases. The V gene's germline CDR1 is SGHRS and CDR2 YFSETQ. CDR3 length equals 14 residues. V was pared by 3 bases and J by 7 bases, with 13 bases between. DNA for the CDR3: TGCGCCAGCAGCTCCCAGGGCAGTAGTGAAAAACTGTTTTTT. Amino acid sequence: CASSSQGSSEKLFF.

J is TRBJ2-5 and V is TRBV15, with 8 bases that match TRBD1. The CDR3 runs 15 residues. The trim removed 5 bases at V and 4 bases at J, leaving 9 bases unmatched. Germline V gene data show CDR1 as LNHNV and CDR2 as YYDKDF (reference sequence). The CDR3 is CATSPTGGEVETQYF. CDR3 bases: TGTGCCACCAGCCCTACAGGGGGAGAAGTAGAGACCCAGTACTTC.

This clone was seen a single time. The chain combines TRBV24-1 with TRBJ2-1; 7 bases match TRBD1. V shed 6 bases, J shed 0 bases, and the junction held 4 bases outside the gene matches. Germline-derived CDR1 and CDR2 are KGHDR and SFDVKD. The CDR3 runs 15 residues. The CDR3 spells CATSLGQASYNEQFF. The CDR3 DNA sequence: TGTGCCACCAGTCTCGGACAGGCCTCCTACAATGAGCAGTTCTTC.

The rearrangement links TRBV5-1 to TRBJ2-2; TRBD1 matches 8 bases. Trimming at V came to 1 base and at J to 7 bases, leaving 3 bases not matched to a gene. The CDR3 is made up of 14 amino acids. Germline values: CDR1 SGHRS, CDR2 YFSETQ. CDR3 DNA sequence: TGCGCCAGCAGCTTGAGGGACAGGATCGGGGAGCTGTTTTTT. Translation: CASSLRDRIGELFF.

This clone has a handful of counts. V and J are TRBV29-1 and TRBJ1-3; no clear D. CDR1 and CDR2 (germline): SQVTM, ANQGSEA. Trimming cost V 7 bases and J 0 bases, with 4 bases left between them. The CDR3 extends over 11 amino acids. This CDR3 reads CSELSGNTIYF. In DNA form, the CDR3 reads TGCAGCGAACTCTCTGGAAACACCATATATTTT.

V and J are TRBV19 and TRBJ1-2; TRBD1 matches 9 bases. Germline V lookup: CDR1 LNHDA, CDR2 SQIVND (reference sequence). Trimming removed 6 bases from V and 2 bases from J; junction bases left unmatched: 16. This CDR3 spans 18 amino acids. The CDR3 sequence is CASSSKPGQGRFNYGYTF. The CDR3 coding sequence is TGTGCCAGTAGCTCCAAACCCGGACAGGGGAGGTTCAACTATGGCTACACCTTC.

In its sample, this clone was seen a few times. The chain recombines TRBV30 with TRBJ1-3; unclear D gene. V lost 2 bases and J lost 2, with 10 bases in between. CDR1 is GTSNPN and CDR2 is SVGIG in the germline V gene (reference sequence). This CDR3 region has 14 residues. The CDR3 loop reads CAWSRGSTGNTIYF. In nucleotides, the CDR3 is TGTGCCTGGAGTCGAGGCAGTACTGGAAACACCATATATTTT.

The rearrangement uses TRBV27 and TRBJ1-2; the D gene is possibly TRBD1 (6 bases). The germline CDR1 and CDR2 sequences are MNHEY and SMNVEV (reference sequence). The V gene lost 7 bases and the J gene lost 5 bases, with 14 bases spanning the gap. The CDR3 length is 13 residues. The CDR3 nucleotides are TGTGCCAGCATCGGGGGGCCAGAATATGGCTACACCTTC. This gives the protein CASIGGPEYGYTF.

Points on this clone: Other nucleotide sequences from this sample produce the same CDR3. The chain links TRBV5-1 to TRBJ1-5; 8 positions match TRBD1. CDR3 length equals 15 residues. The junction had 2 bases not matched to a gene; V was cut back by 0 bases and J by 3 bases. In germline, CDR1 is SGHRS, CDR2 YFSETQ. CDR3 protein: CASSLGQGYNQPQHF. DNA of the CDR3: TGCGCCAGCAGCTTGGGACAGGGGTACAATCAGCCCCAGCATTTT.

The rearrangement links TRBV6-5 to TRBJ1-1, with a weak D call TRBD1 (5 bases). The CDR3 runs 13 residues. Trimming shortened V by 5 bases and J by 2 bases, and 9 bases separated the two germline ends. From germline, CDR1 is MNHEY and CDR2 SVGAGI. CDR3 bases: TGTGCCAGCAGTCGGGACTATAACACTGAAGCTTTCTTT. Encoded protein: CASSRDYNTEAFF.

V gene TRBV5-5 combines with J gene TRBJ1-5, with unresolved D. Deletions cut 3 bases from V and 3 bases from J, with 13 bases between. Per germline, CDR1 SGHKS and CDR2 YYEKEE (reference sequence). CDR3 length: 15 amino acids. Written as DNA, the CDR3 is TGTGCCAGCAGCTGGGTGGGCAGCCCCAATCAGCCCCAGCATTTT. Protein sequence: CASSWVGSPNQPQHF.

On this clone itself: This CDR3 is also generated by other DNA sequences in the sample. The chain combines TRBV6-5 with TRBJ1-1, with 7 bases fitting TRBD1. Trimming took 2 bases from V and 0 from J; bases not matched to a gene: 0. The length of the CDR3 is 14 residues. Germline V gene lookup returns CDR1 MNHEY and CDR2 SVGAGI. CDR3 loop: CASSYQGVNTEAFF. The CDR3 bases are TGTGCCAGCAGTTACCAGGGGGTGAACACTGAAGCTTTCTTT.

The V gene is TRBV10-1, the J gene TRBJ2-5; D perhaps matches TRBD2 (5 bases). The CDR3 consists of 15 residues. CDR1 and CDR2 from the germline V gene are WNHNN and SYGVQD (reference sequence). V lost 2 bases and J 5 bases, leaving 15 bases between the germline ends. The CDR3 region is CASSEGVTPGETQYF. For the CDR3, the DNA is TGCGCCAGCAGTGAGGGGGTCACCCCGGGGGAGACCCAGTACTTC.